Each of the 2 T cell receptor beta chains below was sequenced from the same sample in a study of quantifying T cell responses using KT2 cells. Study-wide background: Reverse transcription used primers in the TCR alpha and beta constant regions.

The cDNA 3' end received a ligated oligonucleotide with a UMI. An equimolar mix of RC1.1 and RC1.2 primed the beta chain across TRBC1 and TRBC2. MiXCR, applied by TCRdb to the UMI-ligation and nested PCR reads, yields one record per CDR3 protein. The sample holds approximately 54,000 distinct CDR3 sequences, around 10% seen once. Input material: PBMCs spiked with cells of the T cell clone KT2. The receptors derive from a human donor.

This clonotype was recorded a few times. The gene calls are TRBV25-1 and TRBJ2-5, with 13 bases lining up with TRBD2. CDR1 is MGHDK, CDR2 SYGVNS, per germline. The CDR3 has 17 residues. V gave up 3 bases and J gave up 2 bases; unmatched junction bases: 6. CDR3 bases: TGTGCCAGCAGTGAGATGGGACTAGCGGGGACGCAAGAGACCCAGTACTTC. It yields the protein CASSEMGLAGTQETQYF.

Only a few counts were recorded for this clonotype. V and J are TRBV4-1 and TRBJ1-4, with D uncertain. Per the germline V gene, CDR1 is MGHRA and CDR2 is YSYEKL. V gave up 0 bases and J gave up 8 bases, with 7 bases separating them. The CDR3 consists of 13 residues. The CDR3 sequence: CASSQDVREKLFF. The CDR3 nucleotides are TGCGCCAGCAGCCAAGATGTGAGAGAAAAACTGTTTTTT.